These 16 T cell receptor beta chains came from one sample sequenced in a study of early T cells in non-severe SARS-CoV-2 infection. TCRdb passed the 5' RACE reads through MiXCR, listing each CDR3 protein once. The table records 45,000 to 50,000 distinct CDR3 sequences, over 5% of them present only once. Sequencing used whole blood. The receptors originated from an adult who was a healthcare worker with PCR-confirmed SARS-CoV-2 infection or an uninfected control (not recorded which).

This clonotype was picked up many times. The rearrangement links TRBV30 to TRBJ1-1; D is unresolved. The germline V and J ends were trimmed by 4 bases and 5 bases, with 14 bases remaining between them. CDR1 and CDR2 (germline): GTSNPN, SVGIG (reference sequence). The CDR3 is 13 residues long. The CDR3 region is CAWTVMTGTEAFF. The CDR3 DNA reads TGTGCCTGGACGGTTATGACTGGGACTGAAGCTTTCTTT. The whole variable domain, remainder taken from reference TRBV30 and TRBJ1-1, is SQTIHQWPATLVQPVGSPLSLECTVEGTSNPNLYWYRQAAGRGLQLLFYSVGIGQISSEVPQNLSASRPQDRQFILSSKKLLLSDSGFYLCAWTVMTGTEAFFGQGTRLTVV.

This clonotype was observed at least ten times. The chain carries TRBV7-8 and TRBJ1-1; tentative D call: TRBD1 (6 bases). Germline assignment: CDR1 SGHVS and CDR2 FQNEAQ. CDR3 length: 14 amino acids. Trimming left V 5 bases short and J 4 bases short, with 14 bases between. The CDR3 sequence is CASSPSGGRTEAFF. CDR3 DNA sequence: TGTGCCAGCAGCCCCTCCGGGGGGCGCACTGAAGCTTTCTTT.

This clonotype was seen more than once but under ten times. The chain employs TRBV10-3 and TRBJ2-7; D is unclear. Trimming took off 0 bases at V and 3 bases at J, with 15 bases between the two ends. CDR1 is ENHRY, CDR2 SYGVKD, per germline. The CDR3 consists of 16 residues. CDR3 in amino acids: CAISESPWRSGYEQYF. DNA of the CDR3: TGTGCCATCAGTGAGTCTCCGTGGAGAAGTGGCTACGAGCAGTACTTC.

In its sample, this clonotype was seen many times. The gene calls are TRBV25-1 and TRBJ1-1; perhaps TRBD1 as D (5 bases). Trimming shortened V by 8 bases and J by 0 bases, and 10 bases separated the two germline ends. Germline CDR1 reads MGHDK; CDR2 reads SYGVNS. The CDR3 length is 13 residues. CDR3 in amino acids: CASSGLMNTEAFF. The CDR3 coding sequence is TGTGCCAGCTCGGGACTCATGAACACTGAAGCTTTCTTT. The entire variable domain, with the rest obtained from reference TRBV25-1 and TRBJ1-1, is as follows: EADIYQTPRYLVIGTGKKITLECSQTMGHDKMYWYQQDPGMELHLIHYSYGVNSTEKGDLSSESTVSRIRTEHFPLTLESARPSHTSQYLCASSGLMNTEAFFGQGTRLTVV.

This clonotype was seen a few times. V usage is TRBV5-4 and J usage is TRBJ2-1, with TRBD2 identical over 12 bases. CDR1 SGHNT and CDR2 YYREEE come from the germline V gene (reference sequence). The CDR3 extends over 16 amino acids. The junction had 6 bases not matched to a gene; V was cut back by 1 base and J by 7 bases. This CDR3 is CASSLTSGGTRNEQFF. In DNA form, the CDR3 reads TGTGCCAGCAGCTTGACTAGCGGGGGGACTAGGAATGAGCAGTTCTTC.

This clonotype was counted only a few times. This chain uses TRBV30 with TRBJ1-5; D remains ambiguous. The V gene's germline CDR1 is GTSNPN and CDR2 SVGIG (reference sequence). The CDR3 length is 13 residues. V was shortened by 3 bases and J by 7 bases, with 13 bases between the two germline ends. The CDR3 here is CAWRRDTRQPQHF. The CDR3 nucleotides are TGTGCCTGGAGGAGGGATACAAGGCAGCCCCAGCATTTT.

By frequency in the sample, this clonotype is medium-sized. This chain connects TRBV6-4 to TRBJ2-6; D call uncertain. The germline V gene has CDR1 MRHNA and CDR2 SNTAGT. V was cut by 2 bases and J by 0 bases, with 2 bases left in between. This CDR3 comprises 14 residues. CDR3 amino acids: CASSDNSGANVLTF. CDR3 bases: TGTGCCAGCAGTGACAACTCTGGGGCCAACGTCCTGACTTTC.

This clonotype has a count of ten or more. The V gene is TRBV5-1, the J gene TRBJ1-1, with TRBD1 matching 8 bases. The junction had 9 bases not matched to a gene; V was cut back by 0 bases and J by 5 bases. The CDR3 consists of 16 residues. Germline CDR1 reads SGHRS; CDR2 reads YFSETQ. CDR3 sequence: CASSLVRDRRGTEAFF. The CDR3 bases are TGCGCCAGCAGCTTGGTTCGGGACAGGAGAGGGACTGAAGCTTTCTTT.

This clonotype was picked up many times. J is TRBJ1-1 and V is TRBV19; D call uncertain. With 3 bases removed from V and 0 bases from J, the gap between germline ends came to 11 bases. Germline lookup yields CDR1 LNHDA and CDR2 SQIVND (reference sequence). There are 15 residues in the CDR3. The CDR3 DNA is TGTGCCAGTAGTATTCGGCCGAGAATGAACACTGAAGCTTTCTTT. This gives the protein CASSIRPRMNTEAFF.

V gene TRBV29-1 combines with J gene TRBJ2-7; 9 bases line up with TRBD1. The CDR3 totals 14 residues. V dropped 5 bases and J dropped 2; count of bases not matched to a gene: 7. The germline V gene encodes CDR1 SQVTM and CDR2 ANQGSEA. The CDR3 loop reads CSVPMGQGAYEQYF. The CDR3 region has the DNA TGCAGCGTTCCGATGGGACAGGGAGCCTACGAGCAGTACTTC.

J is TRBJ2-3 and V is TRBV25-1, with 9 positions matching TRBD1. V was pared by 3 bases and J by 0 bases, with 10 bases of the junction left unmatched. The CDR3 is made up of 18 amino acids. The germline V gene has CDR1 MGHDK and CDR2 SYGVNS. The CDR3: CASSEVPGQGSSTDTQYF. DNA for the CDR3: TGTGCCAGCAGTGAGGTTCCGGGACAGGGTTCTAGCACAGATACGCAGTATTTT.

This clonotype was observed many times. The chain links TRBV6-6 to TRBJ1-6; 8 bases agree with TRBD1. J lost 6 bases, V lost 2 bases, and 6 bases had no gene match. From germline, CDR1 is MNHNY and CDR2 SVGAGI (reference sequence). CDR3 length: 16 amino acids. CDR3 DNA: TGTGCCAGCAGTTACGGGGGACAGGCCCGTAATTCACCCCTCCACTTT. Translated: CASSYGGQARNSPLHF.

At least ten counts were recorded for this clonotype. V usage is TRBV20-1 and J usage is TRBJ2-7, with 10 bases lining up with TRBD2. Germline CDR1 and CDR2: DFQATT and SNEGSKA (reference sequence). V dropped 5 bases and J dropped 7; count of bases not matched to a gene: 8. The CDR3 runs 13 residues. CDR3 DNA sequence: TGCAGTGCTTCCCTAGCGGGGGTCCGGGAGCAGTACTTC. It specifies CSASLAGVREQYF.

This clonotype was counted ten times or more. The chain has TRBV6-1 and TRBJ2-5; D is perhaps TRBD2 (5 bases). The CDR3 contains 16 residues. Germline lookup yields CDR1 MNHNS and CDR2 SASEGT. V shed 6 bases and J shed 0 bases, with 17 bases lying between them. The CDR3 is CASSAVSALYQETQYF. For the CDR3, the DNA is TGTGCCAGCAGCGCCGTTAGCGCTCTGTACCAAGAGACCCAGTACTTC.

A word on this clonotype: The junction departs from the called germline gene at one end, perhaps through a read error. This sequence joins TRBV11-2 and TRBJ2-3; 11 bases fit TRBD1. CDR3 size: 13 residues. Germline V CDR1 and CDR2: SGHAT, FQNNGV. The CDR3 loop is CASSHGTGTGGDF. As DNA, the CDR3 is TGTGCCAGCAGCCATGGAACCGGGACAGGGGGGGACTTT.

This clonotype showed up many times. This rearrangement joins TRBV5-5 to TRBJ2-2, with D hard to call. Germline V lookup: CDR1 SGHKS, CDR2 YYEKEE (reference sequence). V lost 1 base and J lost 0, with 4 bases in between. The CDR3 runs 14 residues. CDR3 protein: CASSLIANTGELFF. CDR3 in DNA: TGTGCCAGCAGCTTGATCGCGAACACCGGGGAGCTGTTTTTT.